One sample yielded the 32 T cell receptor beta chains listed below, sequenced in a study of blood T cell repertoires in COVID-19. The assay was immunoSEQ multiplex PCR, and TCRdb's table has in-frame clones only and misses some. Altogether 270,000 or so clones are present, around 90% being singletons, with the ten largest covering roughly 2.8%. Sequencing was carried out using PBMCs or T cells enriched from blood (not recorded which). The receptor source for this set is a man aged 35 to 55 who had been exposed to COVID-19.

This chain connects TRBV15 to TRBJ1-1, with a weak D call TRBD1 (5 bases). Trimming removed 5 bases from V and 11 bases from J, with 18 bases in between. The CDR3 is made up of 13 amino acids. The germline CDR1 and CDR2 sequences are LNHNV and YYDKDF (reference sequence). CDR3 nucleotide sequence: TGTGCCACCAGCGAGCCGGGGGTCGAAGTGGCTTTCTTT. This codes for CATSEPGVEVAFF.

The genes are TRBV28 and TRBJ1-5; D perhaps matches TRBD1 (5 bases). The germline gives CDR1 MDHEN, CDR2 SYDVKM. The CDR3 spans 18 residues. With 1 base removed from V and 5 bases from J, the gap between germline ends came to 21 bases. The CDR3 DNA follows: TGTGCCAGCAGTTTATTTAGAGGCAGGGAAGCTGCCCATCAGCCCCAGCATTTT. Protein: CASSLFRGREAAHQPQHF.

Written as DNA, the CDR3 is TGTGCCAGCAGCTTATGGGCCCTGTTATCGGGGACTGAAGCTTTCTTT. It specifies CASSLWALLSGTEAFF. V and J are TRBV13 and TRBJ1-1; no reliable D call. Trimming took 2 bases from V and 5 from J, leaving 18 bases between them. Germline V gives CDR1 PRHDT, CDR2 FYEKMQ (reference sequence). The CDR3 runs to 16 residues.

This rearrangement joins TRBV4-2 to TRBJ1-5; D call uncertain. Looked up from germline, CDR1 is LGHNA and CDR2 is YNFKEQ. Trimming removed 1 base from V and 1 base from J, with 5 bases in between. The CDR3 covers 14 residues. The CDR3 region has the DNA TGTGCCAGCAGCCAAGTGAGAAGCAATCAGCCCCAGCATTTT. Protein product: CASSQVRSNQPQHF.

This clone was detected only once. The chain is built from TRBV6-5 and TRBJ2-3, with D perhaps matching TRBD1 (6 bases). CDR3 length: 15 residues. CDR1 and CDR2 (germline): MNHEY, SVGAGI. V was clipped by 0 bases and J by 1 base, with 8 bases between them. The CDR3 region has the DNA TGTGCCAGCAGTTACTCACAGGGCCGCACAGATACGCAGTATTTT. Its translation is CASSYSQGRTDTQYF.

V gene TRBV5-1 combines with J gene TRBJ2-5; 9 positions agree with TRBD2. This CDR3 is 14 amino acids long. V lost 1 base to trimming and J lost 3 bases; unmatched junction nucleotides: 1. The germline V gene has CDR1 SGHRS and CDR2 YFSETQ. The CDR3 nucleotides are TGCGCCAGCAGCTTGTCTAGCGGGAAAGAGACCCAGTACTTC. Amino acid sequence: CASSLSSGKETQYF.

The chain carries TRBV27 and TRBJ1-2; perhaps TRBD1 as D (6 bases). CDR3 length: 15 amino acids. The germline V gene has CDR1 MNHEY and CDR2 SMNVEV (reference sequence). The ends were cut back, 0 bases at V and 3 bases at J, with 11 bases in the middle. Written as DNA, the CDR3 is TGTGCCAGCAGTTTATCGTTTTCAGGGGACTATGGCTACACCTTC. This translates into CASSLSFSGDYGYTF.

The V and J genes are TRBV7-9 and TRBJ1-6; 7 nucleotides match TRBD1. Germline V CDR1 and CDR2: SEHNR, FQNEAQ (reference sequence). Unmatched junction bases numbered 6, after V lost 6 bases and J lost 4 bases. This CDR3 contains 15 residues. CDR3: CASRKGGAYNSPLHF. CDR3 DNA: TGTGCCAGCAGGAAAGGGGGCGCTTATAATTCACCCCTCCACTTT. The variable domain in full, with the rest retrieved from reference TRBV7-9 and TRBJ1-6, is DTGVSQNPRHKITKRGQNVTFRCDPISEHNRLYWYRQTLGQGPEFLTYFQNEAQLEKSRLLSDRFSAERPKGSFSTLEIQRTEQGDSAMYLCASRKGGAYNSPLHFGNGTRLTVT.

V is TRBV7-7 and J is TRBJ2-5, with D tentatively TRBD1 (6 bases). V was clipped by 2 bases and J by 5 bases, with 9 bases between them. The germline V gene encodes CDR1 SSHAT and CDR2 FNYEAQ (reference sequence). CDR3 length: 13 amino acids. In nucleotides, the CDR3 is TGTGCCAGCAGCTTAACAGGGTTGGAGACCCAGTACTTC. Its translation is CASSLTGLETQYF. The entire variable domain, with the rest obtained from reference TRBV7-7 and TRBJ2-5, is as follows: GAGVSQSPRYKVTKRGQDVTLRCDPISSHATLYWYQQALGQGPEFLTYFNYEAQPDKSGLPSDRFSAERPEGSISTLTIQRTEQRDSAMYRCASSLTGLETQYFGPGTRLLVL.

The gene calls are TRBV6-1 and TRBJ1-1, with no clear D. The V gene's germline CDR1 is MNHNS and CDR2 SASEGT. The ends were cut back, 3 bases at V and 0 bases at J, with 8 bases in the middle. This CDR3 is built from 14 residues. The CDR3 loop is CASSETIMNTEAFF. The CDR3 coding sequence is TGTGCCAGCAGTGAGACTATAATGAACACTGAAGCTTTCTTT.

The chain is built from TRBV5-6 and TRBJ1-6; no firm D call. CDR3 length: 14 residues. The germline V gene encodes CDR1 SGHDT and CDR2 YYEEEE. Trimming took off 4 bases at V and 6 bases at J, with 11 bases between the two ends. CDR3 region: CASSPTNLNSPLHF. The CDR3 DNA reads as TGTGCCAGCAGCCCAACTAACCTTAATTCACCCCTCCACTTT.

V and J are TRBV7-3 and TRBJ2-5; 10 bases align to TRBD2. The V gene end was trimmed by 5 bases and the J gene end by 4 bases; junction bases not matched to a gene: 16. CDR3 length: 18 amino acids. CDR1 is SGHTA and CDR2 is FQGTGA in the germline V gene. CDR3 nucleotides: TGTGCCAGCAGCCCAAGGGGTGCGGCTAGCGGGAGCAGAGAGACCCAGTACTTC. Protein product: CASSPRGAASGSRETQYF.

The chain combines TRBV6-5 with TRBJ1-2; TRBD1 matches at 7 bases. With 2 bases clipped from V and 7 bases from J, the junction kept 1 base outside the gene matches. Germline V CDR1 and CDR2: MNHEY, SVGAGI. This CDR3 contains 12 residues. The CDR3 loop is CASSYRGPGYTF. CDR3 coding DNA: TGTGCCAGCAGTTACAGGGGGCCTGGCTACACCTTC.

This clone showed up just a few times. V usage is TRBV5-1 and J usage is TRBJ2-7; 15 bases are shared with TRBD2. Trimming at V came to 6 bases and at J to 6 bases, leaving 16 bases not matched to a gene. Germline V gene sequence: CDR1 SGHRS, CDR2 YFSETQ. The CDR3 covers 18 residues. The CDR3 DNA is TGCGCCAGCATCTCAATCCTTGGACTAGCGGGAGGGAAAGGCGAGCAGTACTTC. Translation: CASISILGLAGGKGEQYF.

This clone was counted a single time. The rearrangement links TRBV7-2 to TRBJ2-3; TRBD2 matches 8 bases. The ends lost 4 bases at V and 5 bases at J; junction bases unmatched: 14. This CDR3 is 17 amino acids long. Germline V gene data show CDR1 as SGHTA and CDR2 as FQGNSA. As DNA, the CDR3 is TGTGCCAGCAGCTCCAACGGGGAGCGGGAGATAAGAGATACGCAGTATTTT. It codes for CASSSNGEREIRDTQYF.

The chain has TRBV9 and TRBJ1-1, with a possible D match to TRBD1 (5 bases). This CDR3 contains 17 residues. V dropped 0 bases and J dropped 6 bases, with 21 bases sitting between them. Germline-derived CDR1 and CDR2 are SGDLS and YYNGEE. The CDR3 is CASSVGGTAGPLAEAFF. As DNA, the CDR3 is TGTGCCAGCAGCGTAGGGGGAACGGCAGGGCCGCTGGCTGAAGCTTTCTTT.

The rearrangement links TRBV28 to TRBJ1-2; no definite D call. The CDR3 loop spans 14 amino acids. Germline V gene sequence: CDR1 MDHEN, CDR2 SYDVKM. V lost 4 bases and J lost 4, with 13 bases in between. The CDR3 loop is CASSSLPAGYGYTF. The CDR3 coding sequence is TGTGCCAGCAGTTCCCTCCCCGCGGGCTATGGCTACACCTTC.

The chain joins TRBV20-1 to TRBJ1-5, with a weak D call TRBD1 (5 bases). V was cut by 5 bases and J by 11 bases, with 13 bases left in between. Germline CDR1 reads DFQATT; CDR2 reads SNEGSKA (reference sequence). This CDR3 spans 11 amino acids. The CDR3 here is CSAPQGTAQHF. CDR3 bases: TGCAGTGCTCCCCAGGGAACAGCCCAGCATTTT.

The CDR3 sequence is CASDSSIYEQYF. DNA of the CDR3: TGTGCCAGCGACAGTTCGATTTACGAGCAGTACTTC. The V gene is TRBV6-5, the J gene TRBJ2-7; TRBD1 might be the D (5 bases). CDR3 length: 12 residues. Germline assignment: CDR1 MNHEY and CDR2 SVGAGI. Deletions cut 8 bases from V and 4 bases from J, with 12 bases between.

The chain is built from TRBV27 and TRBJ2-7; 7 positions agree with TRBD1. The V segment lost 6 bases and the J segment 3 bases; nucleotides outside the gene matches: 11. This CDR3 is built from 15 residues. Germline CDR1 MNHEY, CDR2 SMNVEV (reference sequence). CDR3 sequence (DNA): TGTGCCAGCAGCGTCCTTCAGGGGGTCATCTACGAGCAGTACTTC. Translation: CASSVLQGVIYEQYF.

CDR3 sequence (DNA): TGTGCCTGGAGTGTACTTGACGAGCAGTACTTC. Translated, it gives CAWSVLDEQYF. V and J are TRBV30 and TRBJ2-7; D not resolved. Germline V CDR1 and CDR2: GTSNPN, SVGIG (reference sequence). V dropped 0 bases and J dropped 5 bases, with 5 bases sitting between them. The CDR3 totals 11 residues.

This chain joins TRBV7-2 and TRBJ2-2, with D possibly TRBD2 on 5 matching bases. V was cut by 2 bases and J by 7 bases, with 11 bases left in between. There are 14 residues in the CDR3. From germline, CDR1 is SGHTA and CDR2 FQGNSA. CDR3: CASSLTSRGGELFF. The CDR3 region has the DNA TGTGCCAGCAGCTTAACTTCCCGGGGCGGGGAGCTGTTTTTT.

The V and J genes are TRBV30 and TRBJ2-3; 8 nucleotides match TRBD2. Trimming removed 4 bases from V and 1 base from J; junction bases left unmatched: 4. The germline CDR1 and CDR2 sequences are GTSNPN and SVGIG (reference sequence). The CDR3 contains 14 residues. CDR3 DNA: TGTGCCTGGAATTTCGGGGGGGGCACAGATACGCAGTATTTT. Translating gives CAWNFGGGTDTQYF.

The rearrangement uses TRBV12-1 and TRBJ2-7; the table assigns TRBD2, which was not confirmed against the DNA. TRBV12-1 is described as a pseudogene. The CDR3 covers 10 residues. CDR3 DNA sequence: TGTGCCAGCAGTAGACTAGCGGGCCTCGTC. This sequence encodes CASSRLAGLV.

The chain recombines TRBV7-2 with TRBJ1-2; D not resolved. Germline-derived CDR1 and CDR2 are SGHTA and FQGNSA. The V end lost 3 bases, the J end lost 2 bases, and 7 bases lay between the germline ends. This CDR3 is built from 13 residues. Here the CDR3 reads CASSFDTNYGYTF. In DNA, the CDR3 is TGTGCCAGCAGCTTCGACACGAACTATGGCTACACCTTC.

CDR3 sequence: CASTTSGSYEQYF. The CDR3 nucleotides are TGTGCCAGCACAACTAGCGGCTCCTACGAGCAGTACTTC. The J gene is TRBJ2-7, the V gene TRBV6-5, with TRBD2 identical over 8 bases. The CDR3 contains 13 residues. The V gene end was trimmed by 7 bases and the J gene end by 0 bases; junction bases not matched to a gene: 2. Germline CDR1 is MNHEY and CDR2 is SVGAGI.

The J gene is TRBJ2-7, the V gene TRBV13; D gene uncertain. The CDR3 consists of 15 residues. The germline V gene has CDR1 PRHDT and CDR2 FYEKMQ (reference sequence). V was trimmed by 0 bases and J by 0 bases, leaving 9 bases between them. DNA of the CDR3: TGTGCCAGCAGCTTAGGCGGGTCTAGCTCCTACGAGCAGTACTTC. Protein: CASSLGGSSSYEQYF.

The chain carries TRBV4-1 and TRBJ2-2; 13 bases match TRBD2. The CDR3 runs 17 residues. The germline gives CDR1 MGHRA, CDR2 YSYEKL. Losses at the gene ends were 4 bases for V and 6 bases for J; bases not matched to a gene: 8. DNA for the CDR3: TGCGCCAGCAGCCCAGGACTAGCGGGAGTCTTCCCCGGGGAGCTGTTTTTT. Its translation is CASSPGLAGVFPGELFF.

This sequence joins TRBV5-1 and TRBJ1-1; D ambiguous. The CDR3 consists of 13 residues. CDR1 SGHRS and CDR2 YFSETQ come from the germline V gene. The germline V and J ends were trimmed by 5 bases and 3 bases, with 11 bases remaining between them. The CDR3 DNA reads TGCGCCAGCAGTGTCCTGCAGGACACTGAAGCTTTCTTT. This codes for CASSVLQDTEAFF.

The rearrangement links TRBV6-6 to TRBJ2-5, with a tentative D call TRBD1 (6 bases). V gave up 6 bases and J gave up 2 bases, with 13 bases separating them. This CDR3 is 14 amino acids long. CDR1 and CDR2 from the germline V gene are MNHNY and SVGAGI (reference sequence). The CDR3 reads CASRLNRVQETQYF. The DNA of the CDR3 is TGTGCCAGCAGACTCAACAGGGTTCAAGAGACCCAGTACTTC.

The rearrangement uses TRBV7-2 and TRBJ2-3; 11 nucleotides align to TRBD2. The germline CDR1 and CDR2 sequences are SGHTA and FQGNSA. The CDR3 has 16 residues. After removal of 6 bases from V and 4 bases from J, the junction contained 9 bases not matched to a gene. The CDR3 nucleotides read TGTGCCAGCAGTTTAACTAGCGGGAGAAGACCAGATACGCAGTATTTT. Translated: CASSLTSGRRPDTQYF.

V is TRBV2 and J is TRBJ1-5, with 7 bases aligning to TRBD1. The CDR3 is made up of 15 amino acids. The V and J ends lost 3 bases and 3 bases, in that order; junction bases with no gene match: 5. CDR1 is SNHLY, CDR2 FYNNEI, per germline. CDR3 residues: CASSDRGGLNQPQHF. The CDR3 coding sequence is TGTGCCAGCAGTGATAGAGGGGGCCTCAATCAGCCCCAGCATTTT. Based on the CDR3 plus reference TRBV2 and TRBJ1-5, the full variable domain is EPEVTQTPSHQVTQMGQEVILRCVPISNHLYFYWYRQILGQKVEFLVSFYNNEISEKSEIFDDQFSVERPDGSNFTLKIRSTKLEDSAMYFCASSDRGGLNQPQHFGDGTRLSIL.